This T cell receptor (beta chain) was identified in a study of cytomegalovirus exposure and HLA in healthy donors. At the level of the study: When 350 to 500 donors were genotyped, roughly 80% of them were found to fall in the Caucasian-associated ancestry cluster. Study-level results: Among CMV-associated TCR beta chains, most appeared HLA-restricted in a later analysis. The availability of immune exposure information extended only to CMV serostatus.

As regards this clone: What it binds is not known.

The primer mix had 60 Vbeta and 13 Jbeta primers. Libraries were prepared by immunoSEQ multiplex PCR; TCRdb keeps only in-frame clonotypes and omits some of them. The sample holds 45,000 to 60,000 clones. The V end was cut by 0 bases, the J end by 5 bases, with 13 bases between. Looked up from germline, CDR1 is LGHNA and CDR2 is YSLEER. The CDR3 is 16 amino acids. The rearrangement joins TRBV4-3 to TRBJ2-2; TRBD2 is a possible D gene (6 bases). The receptor was derived from a woman aged 40-49 years in good health and CMV-seronegative. Material for sequencing was PBMCs. CDR3: CASSQDASESTGELFF. For the CDR3, the DNA is TGCGCCAGCAGCCAAGACGCTAGCGAATCAACCGGGGAGCTGTTTTTT.